This TCR beta chain was captured in a study of shared clonotypes between healthy human individuals. Study conclusions and caveats: Richness estimates generally favored naive over memory subsets. Between a few donors, naive CD4 clonotypes were shared at a level of around 5.2%. Non-shared clonotypes were found to have lower generation probabilities than the clonotypes that were shared by all four of the sorted-subset donors.

Assay execution took place at the deep level. This table comes from immunoSEQ multiplex PCR, and its TCRdb copy is limited to in-frame clones, with some not included. The sample shows 2 million to 3 million clones, under 95% of them seen only once. About this clone itself: Antigen: not known.

The CDR3 runs to 18 residues. J was trimmed by 0 bases and V by 3 bases; bases with no gene match: 15. Germline CDR1 and CDR2: SGHRS and YFSETQ. This receptor was taken from a man aged 18 to 35 in good health. Some clones in this sample may be carry-over from other donors' samples. The specimen was naive CD4+ T cells from PBMCs. Described subset: CD45RA+ positively selected. The rearrangement links TRBV5-1 to TRBJ2-7; 7 bases match TRBD2. As DNA, the CDR3 is TGCGCCAGCAGCTCGACAGTGGGGGGGAGTCCTAGCTCCTACGAGCAGTACTTC. Residues: CASSSTVGGSPSSYEQYF.